One sample yielded the 16 T cell receptor beta chains listed below, sequenced in a study of T cells in Graves' hyperthyroidism and ophthalmopathy. The TCR beta CDR3 regions underwent amplification using RNA transcripts as the source. HTBI primers were used for first-round RT-PCR of the TCR CDR3. Using its own MiXCR run on the multiplex PCR reads, TCRdb lists one record per CDR3 protein. The sample contains just under 750,000 distinct CDR3 sequences, around 40% of which appear only once. Sequencing used blood. The receptors derive from a middle-aged woman with Graves' hyperthyroidism.

In this sample, this clonotype turned up a few times. The rearrangement links TRBV20-1 to TRBJ2-2; 12 nucleotides align to TRBD2. CDR1 is DFQATT, CDR2 SNEGSKA, per germline (reference sequence). Losses at the gene ends were 5 bases for V and 5 bases for J; bases not matched to a gene: 6. The CDR3 has 15 residues. CDR3 region: CSALIGLAGTGELFF. In DNA, the CDR3 is TGCAGTGCTTTAATTGGACTAGCGGGGACCGGGGAGCTGTTTTTT.

V and J are TRBV12-3 or TRBV12-4 and TRBJ1-2; the D is unclear. The CDR3 runs 13 residues. Trimming pared 1 base from V and 8 bases from J, leaving 11 bases between. In DNA, the CDR3 is TGTGCCAGCAGTTTAGGGGGATTCAGGGGCTACACCTTC. Translating gives CASSLGGFRGYTF.

The gene calls are TRBV10-3 and TRBJ1-2; D perhaps matches TRBD1 (5 bases). The CDR3 is 12 residues long. Germline V gene lookup returns CDR1 ENHRY and CDR2 SYGVKD. Deletions cut 6 bases from V and 12 bases from J, with 17 bases between. CDR3 sequence: CAIRWGVDGNTF. For the CDR3, the DNA is TGTGCCATCAGGTGGGGGGTAGACGGAAACACCTTC.

Turning to this clonotype: An end of the junction differs from the germline gene, which may be a read error. The chain links TRBV27 to TRBJ1-1, with 7 bases aligning to TRBD1. Looked up from germline, CDR1 is MNHEY and CDR2 is SMNVEV (reference sequence). The CDR3 consists of 15 residues. CDR3 in amino acids: CASSRVTGVKTEAFF. The CDR3 DNA reads as TGTGCCAGCAGTCGCGTTACAGGGGTGAAAACTGAAGCTTTCTTT.

The table lists this clonotype with many counts. The chain uses TRBV10-3 and TRBJ1-4; 8 nucleotides align to TRBD1. Per the germline V gene, CDR1 is ENHRY and CDR2 is SYGVKD. J was trimmed by 6 bases and V by 6 bases; bases with no gene match: 9. CDR3 length equals 15 residues. This CDR3 is CAISKTNRGDEKLFF. For the CDR3, the DNA is TGTGCCATCAGCAAGACGAACAGGGGGGATGAAAAACTGTTTTTT.

The chain carries TRBV5-8 and TRBJ1-2; the D is unclear. Germline lookup yields CDR1 SGHTS and CDR2 YDEGEE. Trimming cost V 6 bases and J 5 bases, with 17 bases left between them. This CDR3 comprises 14 residues. The CDR3, as DNA: TGTGCCAGCATGCTTCCAGGCGCCGGGTATGGCTACACCTTC. This encodes CASMLPGAGYGYTF.

This clonotype was seen only a few times. The junction departs from the called germline gene at one end, perhaps through a read error. This sequence joins TRBV7-9 and TRBJ2-7; 14 nucleotides align to TRBD2. CDR3 length equals 15 residues. In germline, CDR1 is SEHNR, CDR2 FQNEAQ (reference sequence). The CDR3 coding sequence is TGCGCCAGCAGCCCGACTAGCGGGGGGGCCTACGAGCAGTACTTC. Translating it yields CASSPTSGGAYEQYF.

The chain uses TRBV6-5 and TRBJ1-1; 7 bases match TRBD1. Germline lookup yields CDR1 MNHEY and CDR2 SVGAGI. The CDR3 consists of 17 residues. V shed 2 bases, J shed 3 bases, and the junction held 12 bases outside the gene matches. The CDR3 bases are TGTGCCAGCAGTTACACGAAGTGGGGACAGCCCTACACTGAAGCTTTCTTT. The encoded protein is CASSYTKWGQPYTEAFF.

This clonotype was observed at least ten times. J is TRBJ1-2 and V is TRBV28; D may be TRBD1 (6 bases). The V and J ends lost 5 bases and 7 bases respectively, with 20 bases between them. CDR3 length: 15 amino acids. Germline V CDR1 and CDR2: MDHEN, SYDVKM. Here the CDR3 DNA reads TGTGCCAGCAGTCCTCATGTAGCAGGGGTTAGTGGCTACACCTTC. Protein product: CASSPHVAGVSGYTF.

This clonotype has more than one count but fewer than ten. This sequence joins TRBV7-2 and TRBJ1-1, with 8 bases identical to TRBD1. From germline, CDR1 is SGHTA and CDR2 FQGNSA. V lost 8 bases to trimming and J lost 10 bases; unmatched junction nucleotides: 6. The CDR3 length is 11 residues. The CDR3 sequence is CASSRTGRAFF. For the CDR3, the DNA is TGTGCCAGCTCGAGGACAGGGAGAGCTTTCTTT.

This clonotype was observed at least ten times. The chain joins TRBV5-6 to TRBJ1-2; 7 nucleotides align to TRBD1. V lost 0 bases to trimming and J lost 7 bases; unmatched junction nucleotides: 12. CDR1 and CDR2 from the germline V gene are SGHDT and YYEEEE. CDR3 length: 16 amino acids. The CDR3 spells CASSLVGGQVDRGYTF. As DNA, the CDR3 is TGTGCCAGCAGCTTGGTTGGAGGACAGGTTGATCGTGGCTACACCTTC.

This clonotype was observed many times. This chain joins TRBV7-9 and TRBJ1-2, with unresolved D. Germline V lookup: CDR1 SEHNR, CDR2 FQNEAQ (reference sequence). The CDR3 length is 11 residues. With 5 bases removed from V and 7 bases from J, the gap between germline ends came to 8 bases. CDR3 amino acids: CASSQSRGYTF. For the CDR3, the DNA is TGTGCCAGCAGCCAATCACGTGGCTACACCTTC.

The rearrangement uses TRBV7-3 and TRBJ1-1; the D gene is possibly TRBD1 (5 bases). Germline-derived CDR1 and CDR2 are SGHTA and FQGTGA. Trimming left V 5 bases short and J 1 base short, with 20 bases between. There are 17 residues in the CDR3. CDR3 sequence: CASSPRHTGHGNTEAFF. CDR3 nucleotide sequence: TGTGCCAGCAGCCCACGGCACACGGGGCACGGGAACACTGAAGCTTTCTTT.

This chain connects TRBV4-1 to TRBJ1-1, with TRBD1 matching over 9 bases. Trimming cost V 3 bases and J 5 bases; bases outside gene matches: 7. Germline values: CDR1 MGHRA, CDR2 YSYEKL. There are 15 residues in the CDR3. The CDR3 nucleotides are TGCGCCAGCAGCCAGGGGGACAGGGAGTGGACTGAAGCTTTCTTT. The encoded protein is CASSQGDREWTEAFF.

Ten or more counts support this clonotype. This sequence joins TRBV9 and TRBJ1-1, with D perhaps TRBD1 (6 bases). The CDR3 spans 12 residues. Trimming shortened V by 8 bases and J by 5 bases, and 13 bases separated the two germline ends. CDR1 SGDLS and CDR2 YYNGEE come from the germline V gene. The CDR3 here is CASTGRGTEAFF. The CDR3 nucleotides read TGTGCCAGTACAGGGAGGGGAACTGAAGCTTTCTTT.

This clonotype was seen more than once but under ten times. The V gene is TRBV6-5, the J gene TRBJ1-1; no clear D. Looked up from germline, CDR1 is MNHEY and CDR2 is SVGAGI. V lost 2 bases, J lost 0 bases, and 13 bases lay in between. The CDR3 loop spans 16 amino acids. The CDR3 DNA reads TGTGCCAGCAGTTACCTGAATTACGTCATGAACACTGAAGCTTTCTTT. Its translation is CASSYLNYVMNTEAFF.